This paragraph reports one T cell receptor (beta chain). This sample was included in a study of T cell changes during pregnancy in multiple sclerosis. The data were produced by immunoSEQ multiplex PCR, yet TCRdb's version contains in-frame clones alone and is incomplete. This table holds about 69,000 clones, 80% to 95% found once. The germline gives CDR1 PRHDT, CDR2 FYEKMQ (reference sequence). The CDR3 consists of 19 residues. The junction had 8 bases not matched to a gene; V was cut back by 0 bases and J by 0 bases. The sequenced sample was peripheral blood, obtained in the third trimester of pregnancy. V usage is TRBV13 and J usage is TRBJ2-1, with TRBD2 matching over 10 bases. The source of this sequence is a female donor in good health, enrolled as a control in a pregnancy study. CDR3 residues: CASSLGTSGPVGSYNEQFF. The CDR3 DNA is TGTGCCAGCAGCTTAGGGACTAGCGGGCCTGTTGGCTCCTACAATGAGCAGTTCTTC.